This TCR beta chain was documented in a study of shared clonotypes between healthy human individuals. Whole-study findings and limits: Sampling was confined to blood; repertoires within tissues likely differ. Limitation of the genetic and exposure-history diversity represented came from the few donors.

This clone was seen once. As yet, its antigen is unknown. Sequencing was performed with immunoSEQ multiplex PCR; in TCRdb, only in-frame clones are kept and a portion is missing. The table records fewer than 850,000 clones, around 96% of them present only once. V lost 0 bases and J lost 3, with 13 bases in between. CDR1 SGDLS and CDR2 YYNGEE come from the germline V gene. The length of the CDR3 is 15 residues. Selected positively for CCR7 and CD45RO-negative, naive CD8 cells excluded terminally differentiated effector memory CD45RA+ cells. The chain has TRBV9 and TRBJ2-7; TRBD2 is a possible D gene (5 bases). Sequences were obtained from naive CD8+ T cells sorted from blood. The receptor was derived from a man aged 25-45 years in good health. The CDR3 is CASSVALEGFYEQYF. CDR3 coding DNA: TGTGCCAGCAGCGTAGCTCTCGAGGGTTTCTACGAGCAGTACTTC.